The 27 T cell receptor beta chains below all came from one sample that was sequenced in a study of blood T cell repertoires in COVID-19. Clones were sequenced by immunoSEQ multiplex PCR, and TCRdb holds only the in-frame ones, with some missing. The sample records approximately 300,000 clones, about nine tenths being singletons. Source material: PBMCs or T cells enriched from blood (not recorded which). The source of these receptors is a young woman who had recovered from COVID-19.

The rearrangement joins TRBV27 to TRBJ2-2, with 7 bases lining up with TRBD2. CDR3 length equals 16 residues. The ends lost 1 base at V and 3 bases at J; junction bases unmatched: 5. Germline-derived CDR1 and CDR2 are MNHEY and SMNVEV (reference sequence). The CDR3 reads CASSLFGGRDTGELFF. The CDR3 nucleotides read TGTGCCAGCAGTTTATTTGGGGGGAGGGACACCGGGGAGCTGTTTTTT.

V and J are TRBV7-9 and TRBJ2-7, with 7 bases that match TRBD1. The junction had 7 bases not matched to a gene; V was cut back by 5 bases and J by 0 bases. Germline loops: CDR1 SEHNR, CDR2 FQNEAQ (reference sequence). CDR3 length equals 15 residues. The CDR3, as DNA: TGTGCCAGCAGCAATCCGGGACAGACCTCCTACGAGCAGTACTTC. Protein product: CASSNPGQTSYEQYF.

CDR3 DNA: TGTGCCAGCAGCGTAGGACAGCATTGGAATGAGCAGTTCTTC. Amino acid sequence: CASSVGQHWNEQFF. The genes are TRBV9 and TRBJ2-1, with a tentative D call TRBD1 (5 bases). This CDR3 is built from 14 residues. Trimming left V 0 bases short and J 7 bases short, with 11 bases between. Germline CDR1 is SGDLS and CDR2 is YYNGEE.

The V call is TRBV29-1, the J call TRBJ1-4; 8 bases map to TRBD1. V lost 4 bases, J lost 8 bases, and 6 bases stayed unmatched. The CDR3 is 13 amino acids. Germline V gene data show CDR1 as SQVTM and CDR2 as ANQGSEA. The CDR3 here is CSVGTGKKEKLFF. CDR3 nucleotide sequence: TGCAGCGTTGGGACAGGGAAGAAGGAAAAACTGTTTTTT.

This clone occurred a few times. This chain connects TRBV18 to TRBJ2-1, with 12 positions matching TRBD2. The CDR3 covers 14 residues. The germline V gene encodes CDR1 KGHSH and CDR2 LQKENI. J gave up 9 bases and V 5 bases, and 5 bases lay outside the gene matches. In nucleotides, the CDR3 is TGTGCCAGCTCATCAGGACTAGCGGGGAGTGAGCAGTTCTTC. Translating it yields CASSSGLAGSEQFF.

In this sample, this clone turned up a few times. The chain recombines TRBV6-5 with TRBJ1-1; no clear D gene. This CDR3 is built from 13 residues. Trimming cost V 7 bases and J 7 bases, with 16 bases left between them. Germline CDR1 is MNHEY and CDR2 is SVGAGI. The CDR3 DNA reads as TGTGCCAGCACCGACTTAGACCGGAATGAAGCTTTCTTT. It specifies CASTDLDRNEAFF.

This chain connects TRBV6-1 to TRBJ1-3; TRBD1 might be the D (6 bases). The V gene lost 0 bases and the J gene lost 3 bases, with 9 bases spanning the gap. This CDR3 has 15 residues. Germline CDR1 MNHNS, CDR2 SASEGT. Here the CDR3 DNA reads TGTGCCAGCAGTGAAGCGGGGGCGAGTGGAAACACCATATATTTT. Its protein product is CASSEAGASGNTIYF.

The rearrangement links TRBV7-9 to TRBJ2-5; 8 nucleotides line up with TRBD1. This CDR3 is built from 15 residues. Unmatched junction bases numbered 4, after V lost 0 bases and J lost 4 bases. Germline assignment: CDR1 SEHNR and CDR2 FQNEAQ (reference sequence). CDR3 region: CASSLASTGGETQYF. The CDR3 bases are TGTGCCAGCAGCTTAGCTAGTACAGGGGGAGAGACCCAGTACTTC.

The chain recombines TRBV13 with TRBJ1-4; 10 nucleotides agree with TRBD1. The V segment lost 6 bases and the J segment 1 base; nucleotides outside the gene matches: 8. CDR3 size: 17 residues. The germline gives CDR1 PRHDT, CDR2 FYEKMQ (reference sequence). CDR3 loop: CASSGQGEFETNEKLFF. As DNA, the CDR3 is TGTGCCAGCAGTGGACAGGGGGAATTTGAAACTAATGAAAAACTGTTTTTT. Full variable domain (outside the CDR3, taken from reference TRBV13 and TRBJ1-4): AAGVIQSPRHLIKEKRETATLKCYPIPRHDTVYWYQQGPGQDPQFLISFYEKMQSDKGSIPDRFSAQQFSDYHSELNMSSLELGDSALYFCASSGQGEFETNEKLFFGSGTQLSVL.

The chain combines TRBV3-1 (or the pseudogene TRBV3-2) with TRBJ2-7; TRBD2 agrees at 9 bases. V trimming: 0 bases; J trimming: 6 bases; junction bases outside the gene matches: 18. Per the germline V gene, CDR1 is LGHDT and CDR2 is YNNKEL (reference sequence). The CDR3 has 19 residues. CDR3 protein: CASSQDPRRVAGVSSEQYF. The DNA of the CDR3 is TGTGCCAGCAGCCAAGACCCACGGAGGGTAGCGGGAGTATCGTCCGAGCAGTACTTC.

A single count supports this clone. The chain uses TRBV5-5 and TRBJ1-2, with 8 bases lining up with TRBD1. The CDR3 has 16 amino acids. The germline V gene has CDR1 SGHKS and CDR2 YYEKEE (reference sequence). With V trimmed by 0 bases and J by 5 bases, 9 bases remained unmatched. The CDR3 region is CASSLARAGGVYGYTF. CDR3 DNA: TGTGCCAGCAGCTTGGCCAGAGCAGGGGGCGTTTATGGCTACACCTTC.

The table lists this clone with a count of one. V is TRBV9 and J is TRBJ2-7; D might be TRBD1 (5 bases). CDR3 length equals 15 residues. V lost 0 bases to trimming and J lost 1 base, with 11 bases between them. The germline gives CDR1 SGDLS, CDR2 YYNGEE. CDR3 sequence reads: CASSVEGHFSYEQYF. In nucleotides, the CDR3 is TGTGCCAGCAGCGTAGAAGGACACTTTTCCTACGAGCAGTACTTC.

The CDR3 reads CASSPRTGIYEQYF. In DNA form, the CDR3 reads TGCGCCAGCAGCCCACGGACAGGTATCTACGAGCAGTACTTC. This rearrangement joins TRBV4-1 to TRBJ2-7, with TRBD1 matching 7 bases. Germline assignment: CDR1 MGHRA and CDR2 YSYEKL. The V and J ends lost 4 bases and 3 bases, in that order; junction bases with no gene match: 6. The CDR3 is 14 residues long.

Regarding this clone: A read error may produce the germline difference seen at one junction end. The chain joins TRBV11-2 to TRBJ2-3, with D perhaps TRBD1 (5 bases). The CDR3 has 15 residues. Looked up from germline, CDR1 is SGHAT and CDR2 is FQNNGV. CDR3 sequence: CASSLSETEDTPPGF. The CDR3 region has the DNA TGTGCCAGCAGCTTATCCGAGACAGAGGACACACCGCCAGGTTTT.

This clone was picked up one time. The chain has TRBV7-9 and TRBJ2-1; 7 bases agree with TRBD1. The germline CDR1 and CDR2 sequences are SEHNR and FQNEAQ (reference sequence). V was pared by 5 bases and J by 4 bases, with 8 bases of the junction left unmatched. The CDR3 extends over 15 amino acids. This CDR3 is CASSTRTGSYNEQFF. In nucleotides, the CDR3 is TGTGCCAGCAGCACCCGGACAGGCTCATACAATGAGCAGTTCTTC.

The V call is TRBV15, the J call TRBJ1-2; perhaps TRBD1 as D (5 bases). Germline CDR1 reads LNHNV; CDR2 reads YYDKDF (reference sequence). The V end was cut by 0 bases, the J end by 3 bases, with 17 bases between. The CDR3 spans 17 residues. The CDR3 sequence: CATSRDWGGSVDYGYTF. CDR3 bases: TGTGCCACCAGCAGAGATTGGGGCGGTTCGGTGGACTATGGCTACACCTTC.

The J gene is TRBJ2-7, the V gene TRBV2; 12 nucleotides agree with TRBD2. CDR3 size: 14 residues. CDR1 and CDR2 from the germline V gene are SNHLY and FYNNEI. J lost 11 bases, V lost 7 bases, and 12 bases had no gene match. CDR3 nucleotides: TGTGCCAGCACCCCTAGCGGGAGGGCTGGAGAGGAGTACTTC. It encodes CASTPSGRAGEEYF.

The chain couples TRBV10-3 to TRBJ1-2, with TRBD1 matching over 9 bases. Per the germline V gene, CDR1 is ENHRY and CDR2 is SYGVKD. V shed 4 bases, J shed 5 bases, and the junction held 5 bases outside the gene matches. This CDR3 is built from 14 residues. The DNA for the CDR3 is TGTGCCATCAGTGTGACAGGGGGGAAGTATGGCTACACCTTC. Protein product: CAISVTGGKYGYTF.

The chain recombines TRBV13 with TRBJ2-3; 9 positions match TRBD2. The CDR3 contains 16 residues. V dropped 0 bases and J dropped 0; count of bases not matched to a gene: 1. Germline-derived CDR1 and CDR2 are PRHDT and FYEKMQ (reference sequence). The CDR3 DNA is TGTGCCAGCAGCTTAGGGCTAGCGGGGAGCACAGATACGCAGTATTTT. Amino acid sequence: CASSLGLAGSTDTQYF.

This chain connects TRBV10-3 to TRBJ2-3, with 9 bases fitting TRBD1. Looked up from germline, CDR1 is ENHRY and CDR2 is SYGVKD. J lost 2 bases, V lost 11 bases, and 11 bases had no gene match. The CDR3 has 15 amino acids. DNA of the CDR3: TGTGCCGTGTCCGGGACAGGGTCCCTCACAGATACGCAGTATTTT. This encodes CAVSGTGSLTDTQYF.

The chain has TRBV18 and TRBJ1-1; perhaps TRBD1 as D (6 bases). Germline CDR1 KGHSH, CDR2 LQKENI. Trimming cost V 6 bases and J 8 bases, with 16 bases left between them. This CDR3 is built from 13 residues. The CDR3 reads CASSRTELLEAFF. The CDR3 DNA reads TGTGCCAGCTCTCGGACAGAGCTCTTGGAAGCTTTCTTT. Combining the CDR3 with reference TRBV18 and TRBJ1-1 gives the whole variable domain NAGVMQNPRHLVRRRGQEARLRCSPMKGHSHVYWYRQLPEEGLKFMVYLQKENIIDESGMPKERFSAEFPKEGPSILRIQQVVRGDSAAYFCASSRTELLEAFFGQGTRLTVV.

This clone was detected only once. The chain is built from TRBV5-4 and TRBJ1-6; 9 nucleotides align to TRBD1. J was trimmed by 9 bases and V by 1 base; bases with no gene match: 5. Germline V gene sequence: CDR1 SGHNT, CDR2 YYREEE (reference sequence). The CDR3 length is 15 residues. The CDR3 DNA sequence: TGTGCCAGCAGCTTGACGGGACAGGGAAGTTCACCCCTCCACTTT. This sequence encodes CASSLTGQGSSPLHF.

V usage is TRBV18 and J usage is TRBJ1-6, with D perhaps matching TRBD1 (6 bases). The CDR3 runs to 15 residues. The ends were cut back, 2 bases at V and 8 bases at J, with 13 bases in the middle. Germline CDR1 KGHSH, CDR2 LQKENI. CDR3 DNA: TGTGCCAGCTCACCAGGGAGAGCAGGGGATTCACCCCTCCACTTT. This codes for CASSPGRAGDSPLHF.

V gene TRBV9 combines with J gene TRBJ1-2; 8 bases agree with TRBD1. The CDR3 contains 14 residues. Germline CDR1 and CDR2: SGDLS and YYNGEE. Trimming took 0 bases from V and 4 from J; bases not matched to a gene: 2. The CDR3 DNA sequence: TGTGCCAGCAGCGTAGGGGACAGGCCCTATGGCTACACCTTC. Translating gives CASSVGDRPYGYTF.

The chain uses TRBV27 and TRBJ2-1; D is perhaps TRBD2 (5 bases). Looked up from germline, CDR1 is MNHEY and CDR2 is SMNVEV (reference sequence). The CDR3 contains 15 residues. The V end was cut by 3 bases, the J end by 0 bases, with 9 bases between. For the CDR3, the DNA is TGTGCCAGCAGTTTTGAAGCGGTCTCCTACAATGAGCAGTTCTTC. It encodes CASSFEAVSYNEQFF.

The chain carries TRBV7-2 and TRBJ2-1; 11 bases align to TRBD2. Trimming took 2 bases from V and 9 from J; bases not matched to a gene: 6. Germline V gene sequence: CDR1 SGHTA, CDR2 FQGNSA. The CDR3 has 15 amino acids. The CDR3 DNA sequence: TGTGCCAGCAGCTTATTAGCGGGGGGGGACGCTGAGCAGTTCTTC. Its protein product is CASSLLAGGDAEQFF.

The chain recombines TRBV6-6 with TRBJ1-2, with a possible D match to TRBD1 (6 bases). Germline V gene data show CDR1 as MNHNY and CDR2 as SVGAGI (reference sequence). CDR3 size: 14 residues. Between the trimmed V and J ends, which lost 2 bases and 8 bases, there was a span of 15 bases. CDR3 in amino acids: CASSYTRGVRGYTF. The CDR3 region has the DNA TGTGCCAGCAGTTACACCAGGGGTGTGAGGGGCTACACCTTC.